The source of this TCR beta chain is a study of cytomegalovirus exposure and HLA in healthy donors. PCR was performed using 60 Vbeta and 13 Jbeta primers. Some clones are missing from TCRdb's copy, which holds only in-frame ones; the method was immunoSEQ multiplex PCR. Of about 130,000 clones in the sample, about 80% were seen once. Trimming cost V 1 base and J 3 bases; bases outside gene matches: 5. The V gene's germline CDR1 is SGHDN and CDR2 FVKESK. The CDR3 runs 16 residues. The clonotype originates from a man aged 25-45 years in good health and CMV-seropositive. The V and J genes are TRBV14 and TRBJ1-3, with 8 bases fitting TRBD1. The sample was PBMCs. Here the CDR3 reads CASSQARGLSGNTIYF. CDR3 sequence (DNA): TGTGCCAGCAGCCAAGCCAGGGGGCTTAGTGGAAACACCATATATTTT.